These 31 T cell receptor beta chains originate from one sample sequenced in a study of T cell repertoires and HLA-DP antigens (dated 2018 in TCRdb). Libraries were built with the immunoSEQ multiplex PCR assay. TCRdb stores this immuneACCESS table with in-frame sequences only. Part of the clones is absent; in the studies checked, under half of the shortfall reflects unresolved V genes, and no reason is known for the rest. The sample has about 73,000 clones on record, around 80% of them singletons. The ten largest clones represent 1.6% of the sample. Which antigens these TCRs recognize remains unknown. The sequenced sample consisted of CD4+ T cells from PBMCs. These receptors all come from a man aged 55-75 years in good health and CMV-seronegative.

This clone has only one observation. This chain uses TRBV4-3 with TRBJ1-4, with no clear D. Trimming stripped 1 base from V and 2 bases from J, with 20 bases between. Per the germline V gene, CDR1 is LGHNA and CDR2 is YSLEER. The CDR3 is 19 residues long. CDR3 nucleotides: TGCGCCAGCAGCCAAGCGATTAGACTCTCGGGGTCCACTAATGAAAAACTGTTTTTT. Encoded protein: CASSQAIRLSGSTNEKLFF.

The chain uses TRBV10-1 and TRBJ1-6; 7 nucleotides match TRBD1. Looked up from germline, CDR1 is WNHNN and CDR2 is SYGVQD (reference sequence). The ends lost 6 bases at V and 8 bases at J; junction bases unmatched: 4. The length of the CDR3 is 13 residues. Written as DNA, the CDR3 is TGCGCCAGCAGCGACAGGGCTGATTCACCCCTCCACTTT. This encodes CASSDRADSPLHF.

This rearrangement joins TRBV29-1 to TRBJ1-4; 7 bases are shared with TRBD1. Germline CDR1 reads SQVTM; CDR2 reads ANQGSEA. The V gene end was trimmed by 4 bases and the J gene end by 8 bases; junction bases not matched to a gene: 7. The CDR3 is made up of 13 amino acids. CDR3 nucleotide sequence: TGCAGCGTTGGTAGGACAGGTCTAGAAAAACTGTTTTTT. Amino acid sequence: CSVGRTGLEKLFF.

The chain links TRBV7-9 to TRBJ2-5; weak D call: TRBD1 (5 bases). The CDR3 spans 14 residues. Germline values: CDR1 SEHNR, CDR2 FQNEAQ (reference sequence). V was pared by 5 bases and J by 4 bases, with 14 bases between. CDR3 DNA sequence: TGTGCCAGCAGCCCAGACACAGGCATAGAGACCCAGTACTTC. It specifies CASSPDTGIETQYF.

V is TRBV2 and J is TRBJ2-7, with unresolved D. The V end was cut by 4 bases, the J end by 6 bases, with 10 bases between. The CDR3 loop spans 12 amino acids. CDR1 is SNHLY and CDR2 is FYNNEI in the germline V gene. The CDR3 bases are TGTGCCAGCAGTGTACTGGGCCGCGAGCAGTACGTC. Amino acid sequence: CASSVLGREQYV.

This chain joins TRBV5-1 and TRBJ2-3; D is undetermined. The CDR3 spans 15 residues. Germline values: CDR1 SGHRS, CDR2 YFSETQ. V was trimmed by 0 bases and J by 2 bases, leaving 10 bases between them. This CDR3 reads CASSLAGLDTDTQYF. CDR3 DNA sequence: TGCGCCAGCAGCTTGGCCGGGCTAGACACAGATACGCAGTATTTT.

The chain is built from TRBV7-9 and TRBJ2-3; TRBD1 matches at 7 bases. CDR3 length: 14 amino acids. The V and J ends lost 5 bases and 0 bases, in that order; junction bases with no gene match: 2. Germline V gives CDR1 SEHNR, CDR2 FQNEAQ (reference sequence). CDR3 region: CASSRDSSTDTQYF. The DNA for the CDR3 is TGTGCCAGCAGCCGGGACAGTAGCACAGATACGCAGTATTTT.

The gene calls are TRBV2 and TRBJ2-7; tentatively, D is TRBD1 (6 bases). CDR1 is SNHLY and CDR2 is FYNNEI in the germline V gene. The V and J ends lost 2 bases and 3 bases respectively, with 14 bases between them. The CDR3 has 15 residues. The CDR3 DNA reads TGTGCCAGCAGTGAAAGGGGGTTCGGAGGCTACGAGCAGTACGTC. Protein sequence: CASSERGFGGYEQYV.

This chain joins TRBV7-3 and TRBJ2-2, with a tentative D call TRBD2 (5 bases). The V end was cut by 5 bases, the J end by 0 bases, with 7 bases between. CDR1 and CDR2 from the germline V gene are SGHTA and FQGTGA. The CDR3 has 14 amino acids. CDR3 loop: CASSDGTNTGELFF. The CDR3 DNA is TGTGCCAGCAGCGACGGGACGAACACCGGGGAGCTGTTTTTT. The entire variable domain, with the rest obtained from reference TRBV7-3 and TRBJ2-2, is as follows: GAGVSQTPSNKVTEKGKYVELRCDPISGHTALYWYRQSLGQGPEFLIYFQGTGAADDSGLPNDRFFAVRPEGSVSTLKIQRTERGDSAVYLCASSDGTNTGELFFGEGSRLTVL.

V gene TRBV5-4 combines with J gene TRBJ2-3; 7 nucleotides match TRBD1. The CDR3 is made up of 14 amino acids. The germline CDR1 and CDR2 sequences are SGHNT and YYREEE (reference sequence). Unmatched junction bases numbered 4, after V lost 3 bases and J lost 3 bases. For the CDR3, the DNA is TGTGCCAGCAGCTCTGCAGGGGGAACAGATACGCAGTATTTT. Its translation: CASSSAGGTDTQYF.

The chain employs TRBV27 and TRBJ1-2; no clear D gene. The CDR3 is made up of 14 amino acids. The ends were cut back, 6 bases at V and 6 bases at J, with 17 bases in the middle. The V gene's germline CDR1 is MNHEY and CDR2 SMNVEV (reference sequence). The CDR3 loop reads CASSLRAKPDGYTF. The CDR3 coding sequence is TGTGCCAGCAGCCTAAGGGCGAAACCGGATGGCTACACCTTC.

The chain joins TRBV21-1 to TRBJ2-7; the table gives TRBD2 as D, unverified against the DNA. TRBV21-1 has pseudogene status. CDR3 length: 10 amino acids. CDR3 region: CASGGYEQYF. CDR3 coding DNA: TGTGCCAGCGGCGGGTACGAGCAGTACTTC.

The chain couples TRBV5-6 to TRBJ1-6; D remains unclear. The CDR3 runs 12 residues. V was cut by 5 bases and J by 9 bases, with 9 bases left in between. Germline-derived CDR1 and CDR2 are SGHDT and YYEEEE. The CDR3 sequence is CASSLSFSPLHF. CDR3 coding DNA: TGTGCCAGCAGTCTTAGTTTTTCACCCCTCCACTTT.

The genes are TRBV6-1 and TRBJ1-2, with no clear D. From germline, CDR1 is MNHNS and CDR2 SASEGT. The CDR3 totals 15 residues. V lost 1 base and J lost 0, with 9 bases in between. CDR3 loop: CASSEVWAANYGYTF. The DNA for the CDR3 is TGTGCCAGCAGTGAAGTTTGGGCGGCTAACTATGGCTACACCTTC.

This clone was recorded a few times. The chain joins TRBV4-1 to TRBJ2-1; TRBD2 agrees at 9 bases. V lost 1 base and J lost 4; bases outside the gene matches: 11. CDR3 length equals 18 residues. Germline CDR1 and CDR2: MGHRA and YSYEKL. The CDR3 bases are TGCGCCAGCAGCCAAGGTACGATGCGGGGGGGCAATTACAATGAGCAGTTCTTC. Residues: CASSQGTMRGGNYNEQFF.

The CDR3 protein is CASSRDGSGANVLTF. CDR3 in DNA: TGTGCCAGCAGCCGCGACGGTTCTGGGGCCAACGTCCTGACTTTC. The chain recombines TRBV7-9 with TRBJ2-6, with unresolved D. There are 15 residues in the CDR3. Trimming removed 5 bases at V and 1 base at J, with 9 bases between. Germline V gives CDR1 SEHNR, CDR2 FQNEAQ (reference sequence).

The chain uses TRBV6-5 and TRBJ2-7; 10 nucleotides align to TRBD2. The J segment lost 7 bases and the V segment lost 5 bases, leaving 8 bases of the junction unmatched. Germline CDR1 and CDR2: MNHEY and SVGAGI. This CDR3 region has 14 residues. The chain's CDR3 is CASSSGGGPFEQYF. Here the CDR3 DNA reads TGTGCCAGCAGTAGCGGGGGGGGACCCTTTGAGCAGTACTTC.

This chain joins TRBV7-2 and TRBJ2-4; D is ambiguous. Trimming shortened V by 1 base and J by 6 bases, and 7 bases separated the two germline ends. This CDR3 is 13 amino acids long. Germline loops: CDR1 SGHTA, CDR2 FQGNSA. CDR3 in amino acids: CASSLELGNIQYF. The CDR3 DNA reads TGTGCCAGCAGCTTAGAACTCGGAAACATTCAGTACTTC.

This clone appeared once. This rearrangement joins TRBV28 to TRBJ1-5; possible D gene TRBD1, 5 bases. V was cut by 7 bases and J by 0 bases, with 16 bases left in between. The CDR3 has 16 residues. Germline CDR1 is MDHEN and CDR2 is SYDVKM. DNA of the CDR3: TGTGCCAGCATAGGCGACAGACGATATAGCAATCAGCCCCAGCATTTT. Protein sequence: CASIGDRRYSNQPQHF.

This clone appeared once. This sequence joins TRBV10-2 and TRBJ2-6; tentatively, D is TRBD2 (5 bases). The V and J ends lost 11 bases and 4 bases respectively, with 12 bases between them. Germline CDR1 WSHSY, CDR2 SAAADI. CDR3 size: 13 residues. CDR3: CACDGGGANVLTF. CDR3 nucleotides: TGCGCCTGCGACGGAGGAGGGGCCAACGTCCTGACTTTC.

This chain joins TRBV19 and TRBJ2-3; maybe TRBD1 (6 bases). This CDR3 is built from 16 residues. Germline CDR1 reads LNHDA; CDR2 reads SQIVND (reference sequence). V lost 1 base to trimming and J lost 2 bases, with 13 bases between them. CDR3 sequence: CASSIGAGANTDTQYF. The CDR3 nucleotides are TGTGCCAGTAGTATAGGTGCAGGGGCGAACACAGATACGCAGTATTTT.

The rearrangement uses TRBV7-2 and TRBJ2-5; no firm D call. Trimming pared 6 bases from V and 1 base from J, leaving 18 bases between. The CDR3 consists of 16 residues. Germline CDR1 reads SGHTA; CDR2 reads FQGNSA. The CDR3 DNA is TGTGCCAGCAGAAAATTTGGGGTAGCCCCCCAAGAGACCCAGTACTTC. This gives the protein CASRKFGVAPQETQYF.

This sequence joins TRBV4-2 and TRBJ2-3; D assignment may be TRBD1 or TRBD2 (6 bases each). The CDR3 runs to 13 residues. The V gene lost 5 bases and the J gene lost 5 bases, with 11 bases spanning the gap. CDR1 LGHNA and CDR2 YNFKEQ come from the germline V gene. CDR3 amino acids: CASSEGGGDTQYF. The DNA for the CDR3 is TGTGCCAGCAGCGAAGGAGGGGGAGATACGCAGTATTTT.

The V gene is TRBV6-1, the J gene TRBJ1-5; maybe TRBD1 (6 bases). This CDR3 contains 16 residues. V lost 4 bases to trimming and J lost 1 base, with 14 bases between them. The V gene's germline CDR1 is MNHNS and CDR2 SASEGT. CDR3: CASSVLLQGSNQPQHF. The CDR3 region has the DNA TGTGCCAGCAGTGTACTACTACAGGGCAGCAATCAGCCCCAGCATTTT.

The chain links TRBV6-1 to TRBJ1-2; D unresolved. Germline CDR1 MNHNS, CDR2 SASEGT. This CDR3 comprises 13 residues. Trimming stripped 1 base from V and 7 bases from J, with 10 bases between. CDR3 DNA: TGTGCCAGCAGTGAAGAGCGGTTTAGTGGCTACACCTTC. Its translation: CASSEERFSGYTF.

The CDR3 DNA is TGTGCCAGCAGCTTAGGGCCGACAGTCTATGGCTACACCTTC. It translates to CASSLGPTVYGYTF. The V call is TRBV11-2, the J call TRBJ1-2; D is possibly TRBD1 (5 bases). With 1 base removed from V and 4 bases from J, the gap between germline ends came to 10 bases. The CDR3 is 14 residues long. CDR1 is SGHAT and CDR2 is FQNNGV in the germline V gene.

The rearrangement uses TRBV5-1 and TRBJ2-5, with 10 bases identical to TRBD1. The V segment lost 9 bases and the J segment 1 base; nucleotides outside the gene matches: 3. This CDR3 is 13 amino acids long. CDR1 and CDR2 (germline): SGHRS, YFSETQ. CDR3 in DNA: TGCGCCACACGGACAGGGGGCCAAGAGACCCAGTACTTC. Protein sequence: CATRTGGQETQYF.

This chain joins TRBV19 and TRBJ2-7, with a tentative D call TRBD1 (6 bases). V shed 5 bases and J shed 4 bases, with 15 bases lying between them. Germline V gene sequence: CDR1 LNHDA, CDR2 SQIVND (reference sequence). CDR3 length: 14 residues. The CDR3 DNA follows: TGTGCCAGTAGTCCTCGGGACAAGATGTACGAGCAGTACTTC. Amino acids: CASSPRDKMYEQYF.

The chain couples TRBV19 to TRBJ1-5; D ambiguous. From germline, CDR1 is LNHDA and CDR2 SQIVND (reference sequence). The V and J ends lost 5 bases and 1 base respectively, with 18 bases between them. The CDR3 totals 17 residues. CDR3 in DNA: TGTGCCAGTAGTCCCGGTGTGGCGGGTGTCAGCAATCAGCCCCAGCATTTT. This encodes CASSPGVAGVSNQPQHF.

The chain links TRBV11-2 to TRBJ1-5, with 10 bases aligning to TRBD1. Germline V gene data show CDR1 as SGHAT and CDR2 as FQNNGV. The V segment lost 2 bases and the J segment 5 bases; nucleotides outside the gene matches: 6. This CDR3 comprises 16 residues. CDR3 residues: CASSLRTGGFHQPQHF. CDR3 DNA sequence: TGTGCCAGCAGCTTACGGACAGGGGGTTTTCATCAGCCCCAGCATTTT.

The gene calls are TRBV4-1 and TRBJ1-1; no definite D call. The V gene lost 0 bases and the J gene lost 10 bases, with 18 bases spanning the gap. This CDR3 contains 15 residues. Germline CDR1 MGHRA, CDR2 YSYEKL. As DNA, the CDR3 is TGCGCCAGCAGCCAAGAACTTCGGGAAAGTTCTCTAGCTTTCTTT. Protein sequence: CASSQELRESSLAFF.